Here is one T cell receptor (beta chain) with its context. The antigen is undetermined. This entry belongs to a study of monozygotic twins with inflammatory bowel disease. Study-level points and caveats: IBD-affected twins scored below their healthy co-twins in TCRbeta diversity (inverse Simpson). Lower sharing of clonotypes with other individuals was seen in IBD patients than in healthy twins. This was most marked in patients showing signs of disease activity.

CDR3 size: 12 residues. Incorporation of UMIs carrying a 6-nucleotide sample barcode was performed by template switching. TCRdb reanalyzed the 5' RACE reads and collapses them to one entry per CDR3 protein, without DNA. The clone table shows about 300,000 distinct CDR3 sequences, with the ten largest holding 5.5% to 6.5%. Donors each gave about 2.6 ml of blood. This chain connects TRBV12-3 or TRBV12-4 to TRBJ2-7. Sequenced: blood. This TCR was recovered from a human donor with ulcerative colitis or Crohn's disease, or a healthy co-twin of an affected twin (not recorded which). The CDR3 sequence is CASSLETYEQYF.